The 9 T cell receptor beta chains given below trace back to one sample, sequenced in a study of blood T cell repertoires in COVID-19. TCRdb's copy holds only in-frame clones and misses some; the assay was immunoSEQ multiplex PCR. The table has around 200,000 clones, 75% to 90% seen once. Sequencing was performed on PBMCs or T cells enriched from blood (not recorded which). The receptor source for this set is a woman in her twenties or thirties who had been exposed to COVID-19.

V is TRBV3-1 (or the pseudogene TRBV3-2) and J is TRBJ2-3; the match to TRBD2 covers 9 bases. The germline CDR1 and CDR2 sequences are LGHDT and YNNKEL (reference sequence). Trimming at V came to 5 bases and at J to 2 bases, leaving 11 bases not matched to a gene. The CDR3 extends over 17 amino acids. The CDR3 reads CASSFGPGLANTDTQYF. The CDR3 DNA reads TGTGCCAGCAGCTTTGGGCCGGGACTAGCTAACACAGATACGCAGTATTTT.

The chain has TRBV28 and TRBJ2-7; D might be TRBD2 (6 bases). The germline V gene has CDR1 MDHEN and CDR2 SYDVKM. This CDR3 contains 16 residues. The germline V and J ends were trimmed by 6 bases and 2 bases, with 20 bases remaining between them. The CDR3 nucleotides read TGTGCCAGCAGCCTCCCGGCGGCGGGATTCGCCTACGAGCAGTACTTC. Amino acids: CASSLPAAGFAYEQYF.

The chain combines TRBV19 with TRBJ1-1; 7 nucleotides align to TRBD1. In germline, CDR1 is LNHDA, CDR2 SQIVND (reference sequence). The CDR3 loop spans 13 amino acids. V lost 10 bases to trimming and J lost 5 bases; unmatched junction nucleotides: 10. CDR3 residues: CATADRVLTEAFF. The CDR3 DNA reads TGTGCCACGGCAGACAGGGTATTAACTGAAGCTTTCTTT. The full variable domain, rest sourced from reference TRBV19 and TRBJ1-1, is DGGITQSPKYLFRKEGQNVTLSCEQNLNHDAMYWYRQDPGQGLRLIYYSQIVNDFQKGDIAEGYSVSREKKESFPLTVTSAQKNPTAFYLCATADRVLTEAFFGQGTRLTVV.

The chain carries TRBV29-1 and TRBJ2-3; 9 positions agree with TRBD1. Unmatched junction bases numbered 4, after V lost 3 bases and J lost 3 bases. Germline assignment: CDR1 SQVTM and CDR2 ANQGSEA. This CDR3 spans 14 amino acids. The CDR3 sequence: CSVDLGQGTDTQYF. CDR3 in DNA: TGCAGCGTTGATCTTGGACAGGGGACAGATACGCAGTATTTT.

This chain links TRBV9 with TRBJ2-7; tentative D call: TRBD1 (5 bases). Per germline, CDR1 SGDLS and CDR2 YYNGEE. V lost 4 bases, J lost 3 bases, and 14 bases lay in between. CDR3 length: 14 amino acids. CDR3 bases: TGTGCCAGCAGCCCCCGACAGTTGAACTACGAGCAGTACTTC. Amino acid sequence: CASSPRQLNYEQYF.

The chain carries TRBV2 and TRBJ2-5; the match to TRBD1 covers 7 bases. Germline values: CDR1 SNHLY, CDR2 FYNNEI. The CDR3 contains 14 residues. Trimming cost V 6 bases and J 4 bases; bases outside gene matches: 8. The CDR3 DNA reads TGTGCCAGCAGCCGACAGGGAAGCGTAGAGACCCAGTACTTC. Translation gives CASSRQGSVETQYF. The full variable domain, in which reference TRBV2 and TRBJ2-5 provide the parts outside the CDR3, is EPEVTQTPSHQVTQMGQEVILRCVPISNHLYFYWYRQILGQKVEFLVSFYNNEISEKSEIFDDQFSVERPDGSNFTLKIRSTKLEDSAMYFCASSRQGSVETQYFGPGTRLLVL.

V usage is TRBV19 and J usage is TRBJ2-1; tentatively, D is TRBD2 (5 bases). Germline CDR1 and CDR2: LNHDA and SQIVND (reference sequence). V lost 8 bases and J lost 6, with 17 bases in between. The CDR3 totals 14 residues. The CDR3 coding sequence is TGTGCCAGTGGGCCGGGCGGGTACCCCAATGAGCAGTTCTTC. Its translation is CASGPGGYPNEQFF. Full variable domain (missing parts from reference TRBV19 and TRBJ2-1): DGGITQSPKYLFRKEGQNVTLSCEQNLNHDAMYWYRQDPGQGLRLIYYSQIVNDFQKGDIAEGYSVSREKKESFPLTVTSAQKNPTAFYLCASGPGGYPNEQFFGPGTRLTVL.

The DNA of the CDR3 is TGTGCCAGCAGCTTGGATGGGACAGAGAACACTGAAGCTTTCTTT. Its translation is CASSLDGTENTEAFF. The rearrangement joins TRBV5-4 to TRBJ1-1; 7 positions match TRBD1. CDR3 length equals 15 residues. Germline CDR1 and CDR2: SGHNT and YYREEE (reference sequence). V shed 0 bases, J shed 1 base, and the junction held 3 bases outside the gene matches.

The chain recombines TRBV5-6 with TRBJ2-1, with TRBD2 identical over 14 bases. V gave up 5 bases and J gave up 8 bases; unmatched junction bases: 12. Germline CDR1 is SGHDT and CDR2 is YYEEEE. The CDR3 contains 17 residues. The CDR3 spells CASSRRLAGGFIDEQFF. CDR3 coding DNA: TGTGCCAGCAGTCGAAGACTAGCGGGGGGGTTCATCGATGAGCAGTTCTTC.